These T cell receptor beta chains were read from a single sample in a study of T cells in Graves' hyperthyroidism and ophthalmopathy. MiXCR, applied by TCRdb to the multiplex PCR reads, yields one record per CDR3 protein. This table holds about 500,000 distinct CDR3 sequences, around 15% found once. Sequencing input: blood. These receptors were taken from a woman aged 18-30 years with Graves' hyperthyroidism. Each CDR3 is given with its conserved first and last residue. The D gene is left open where the match is weak. Clone size is not always given. Where it is, it says once, few, many or a class for expanded clones.

>-|-|15|TRBV9|TRBJ1-4
TGTGCCAGCAGCGCCGACCCACAAACTAATGAAAAACTGTTTTTT
CASSADPQTNEKLFF
>many|-|15|TRBV12-3/TRBV12-4|TRBJ2-1
TGTGCCAGCAGTTTAGGGCTAGCGGACAGAGTTGAGCAGTTCTTC
CASSLGLADRVEQFF
>-|TRBD1|15|TRBV4-1|TRBJ1-2
TGCGCCAGCAGCCAAATCACCGGGACAGGGGACGGCTACACCTTC
CASSQITGTGDGYTF
>many|-|14|TRBV19|TRBJ1-2
TGTGCCAGTACCGCCACCCAGGTTAACTATGGCTACACCTTC
CASTATQVNYGYTF
>-|-|15|TRBV5-1|TRBJ2-3
TGCGCCAGCAGCTTGGCCATGGTTAGCACAGATACGCAGTATTTT
CASSLAMVSTDTQYF
>many|-|15|TRBV30|TRBJ1-2
TGTGCCTGGAGTGTAGCGGCAGGGTTTGGCTATGGCTACACCTTC
CAWSVAAGFGYGYTF
>-|-|14|TRBV25-1|TRBJ2-2
TGTGCCACCAAGGGCAGGGTCGACACCGGGGAGCTGTTTTTT
CATKGRVDTGELFF
>many|-|17|TRBV6-1|TRBJ1-2
TGTGCCAGCAGTGACTTTTACAGGACGGGGTATCACTATGGCTACACCTTC
CASSDFYRTGYHYGYTF
>many|TRBD2|14|TRBV3-1|TRBJ2-1
TGTGCCAGCAGCGGGGGAGGGCCTATGTATGAGCAGTTCTTC
CASSGGGPMYEQFF
>many|-|15|TRBV7-9|TRBJ2-5
TGTGCCAGCAGCCCCGCCCGGGACTTCCAAGAGACCCAGTACTTC
CASSPARDFQETQYF
>-|-|14|TRBV27|TRBJ2-3
TGTGCCACCCAACATAAACTCGTCACAGATACGCAGTATTTT
CATQHKLVTDTQYF
>few|-|12|TRBV6-2/TRBV6-3|TRBJ1-2
TGTGCCAGCAGACCCCCGGGCTATGGCTACACCTTC
CASRPPGYGYTF
>few|TRBD2|17|TRBV6-1|TRBJ2-4
TGTGCCAGCAGTGAGAGGGGTAGCGGGAGGACCAAAAACATTCAGTACTTC
CASSERGSGRTKNIQYF
>few|-|13|TRBV29-1|TRBJ1-1
TGCAGCGCCGCACAGGGAGACTACACTGAAGCTTTCTTT
CSAAQGDYTEAFF
>many|TRBD2|16|TRBV2|TRBJ2-1
TGTGCCAGCAGTGACATCGGCGGGAGGTTCAACAATGAGCAGTTCTTC
CASSDIGGRFNNEQFF
>-|-|14|TRBV20-1|TRBJ2-1
TGCAGTGCTAGGTACCCTCACTCCTACAATGAGCAGTTCTTC
CSARYPHSYNEQFF